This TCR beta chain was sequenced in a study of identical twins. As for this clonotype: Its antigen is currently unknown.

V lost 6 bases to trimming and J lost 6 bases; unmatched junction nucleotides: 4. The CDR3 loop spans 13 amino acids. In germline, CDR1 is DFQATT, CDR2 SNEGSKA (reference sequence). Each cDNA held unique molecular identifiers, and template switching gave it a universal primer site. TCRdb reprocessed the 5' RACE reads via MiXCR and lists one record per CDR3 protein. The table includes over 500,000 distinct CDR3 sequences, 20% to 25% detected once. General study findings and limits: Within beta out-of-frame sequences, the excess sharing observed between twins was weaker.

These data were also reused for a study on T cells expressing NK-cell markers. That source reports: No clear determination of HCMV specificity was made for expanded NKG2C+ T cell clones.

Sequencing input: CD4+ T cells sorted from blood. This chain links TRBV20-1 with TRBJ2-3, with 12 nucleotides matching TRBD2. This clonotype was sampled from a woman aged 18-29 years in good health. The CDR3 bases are TGCAGTGCCCAGACTAGCGGGAGTGATACGCAGTATTTT. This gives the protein CSAQTSGSDTQYF.